The rows below give T cell receptor beta chains drawn from one sample of a study of cytomegalovirus exposure and HLA in healthy donors. Measured with immunoSEQ multiplex PCR; TCRdb has only the in-frame clones, and not every one. The repertoire holds 150,000 to 250,000 clones, 79% seen once, with approximately 1.4% in the top ten. The sequenced sample was PBMCs. These receptors all stem from a girl aged 5-17 years in good health and CMV-seropositive. CDR3s leave out the opening cysteine and the closing phenylalanine or tryptophan. Only some rows state a clone size, as once, few, many or a class for expanded clones.

v_gene,abundance,CDR3aa
TRBV6-5,-,ASSYKGGNSPLH
TRBV5-1,-,ASSLAGRGEAETQY
TRBV25-1,-,ASSDLVTSGTDTQY
TRBV5-6,-,ASSSQGQGFQPQH
TRBV27,-,ASSLGTGGGYGYT
TRBV7-2,-,ASSSSGGAGVQY
TRBV7-9,-,ASSETGATSYEQY
TRBV5-1,-,ASSLGFGTGVVEQY
TRBV10-3,-,AISTMTGNGNTIY
TRBV6-5,-,ASSGDRGTEAF
TRBV19,once,ASSIWGTRSNQPQH
TRBV4-1,-,ASSQADRNGNTIY
TRBV10-2,-,ASSAGGGYGYT
TRBV4-1,-,ASSQGIARGPNQPQH
TRBV6-5,-,ASLRTANTEAF
TRBV2,-,ASSDRDRDSNQPQH
TRBV10-3,-,AIRQGQLIYGYT
TRBV5-1,-,ASSLGDSPYEQY
TRBV6-5,-,ASSFTTGNVYEQY
TRBV9,-,ASSPRGGAVNNEQF
TRBV2,-,ASGGQGVETQY
TRBV30,-,AWKEWLGDEKLF
TRBV6-5,-,ASSLGDSQHYGYT
TRBV7-2,-,ASSLVGVYEQY
TRBV30,few,AWSTRGPKNIQY
TRBV15,-,ATSRDRLGQGNQPQH
TRBV11-2,-,ASSYSGLELF
TRBV4-2,-,ASSQLGLAEIQETQY
TRBV4-1,-,ASSHRDWSLGGELF
TRBV4-2,few,ASSQVLAGGQSDTQY
TRBV4-1,few,ASSPTSGGAPAY
TRBV9,-,ASSVESALFRNTQY
TRBV7-9,-,ASSLGGKLTGTTYEQY
TRBV4-2,-,ASSQEVGLRNTIY
TRBV7-8,-,ASSFGVFGNQPQH
TRBV5-1,-,ASSLVWSDTDTQY
TRBV4-1,-,ASSQGGAEETQY
TRBV5-4,-,ASSLDGVRGEQY
TRBV19,-,ATQKLQGTDTQY
TRBV6-7,once,ASSYGSGLWRANVLT
TRBV5-4,-,ASSLEAAGRYNEQF
TRBV4-1,-,ASSQEKRTGNTEAF
TRBV7-9,-,ASSLAGGGDSPLH
TRBV6-6,-,ASRPPGQGSHEQY
TRBV4-3,-,ASSQDFPSSYTEAF
TRBV27,-,ASSLTGGNEQF
TRBV6-5,-,ASSFNGNTEAF
TRBV5-1,-,ASSLIGQGWKSPTYGYT
TRBV7-2,-,ASSLAQSYEQY
TRBV2,-,ASSDGTGNSPLH
TRBV19,-,ASSAPGEGYADTQY
TRBV7-9,-,ASSSPVITGAF
TRBV7-9,-,ASSNGIRNQPQH
TRBV10-3,-,AISLSGQETQY
TRBV7-6,-,ASSFGGSAGYT
TRBV4-2,-,ASSQAQGTGTVKLF
TRBV6-5,-,ASSYAGGGEAF
TRBV19,-,ASSTSSTKLLSSSTYNSPLH